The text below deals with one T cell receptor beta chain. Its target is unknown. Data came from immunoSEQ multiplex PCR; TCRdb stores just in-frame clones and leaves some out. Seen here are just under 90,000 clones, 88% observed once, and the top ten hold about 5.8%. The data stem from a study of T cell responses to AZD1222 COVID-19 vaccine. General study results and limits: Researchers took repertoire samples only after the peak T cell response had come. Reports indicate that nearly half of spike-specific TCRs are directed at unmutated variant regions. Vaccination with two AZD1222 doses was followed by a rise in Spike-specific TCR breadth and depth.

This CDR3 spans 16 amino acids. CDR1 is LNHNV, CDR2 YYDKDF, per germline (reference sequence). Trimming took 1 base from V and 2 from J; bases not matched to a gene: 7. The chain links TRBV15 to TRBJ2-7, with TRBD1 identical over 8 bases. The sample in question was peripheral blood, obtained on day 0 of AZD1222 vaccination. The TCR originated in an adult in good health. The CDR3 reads CATSRGTGTGAYEQYF. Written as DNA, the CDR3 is TGTGCCACCAGCAGAGGGACCGGGACAGGTGCCTACGAGCAGTACTTC. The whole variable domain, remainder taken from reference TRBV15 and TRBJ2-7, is DAMVIQNPRYQVTQFGKPVTLSCSQTLNHNVMYWYQQKSSQAPKLLFHYYDKDFNNEADTPDNFQSRRPNTSFCFLDIRSPGLGDTAMYLCATSRGTGTGAYEQYFGPGTRLTVT.